Described below is a single TCR beta chain sequence and its context. The data originate from a study of cytomegalovirus exposure and HLA in healthy donors. V lost 4 bases to trimming and J lost 8 bases, with 11 bases between them. This CDR3 is built from 12 residues. Germline CDR1 SGHDN, CDR2 FVKESK. Vbeta (60) and Jbeta (13) primers were used in the PCR. Repertoires were generated with immunoSEQ multiplex PCR, while TCRdb's copy carries only in-frame clones and drops some. The repertoire consists of roughly 180,000 clones, with almost 85% occurring once and the leading ten covering 4.8%. The source material was PBMCs. The sequence came from a girl aged 5-17 years in good health and CMV-seropositive. This sequence joins TRBV14 and TRBJ1-1; D gene ambiguous. The CDR3 sequence: CASSRTRGEAFF. The DNA of the CDR3 is TGTGCCAGCAGCCGTACCCGAGGGGAAGCTTTCTTT.